Below, 4 T cell receptor beta chains from the same sample are listed, as sequenced in a study of blood T cell repertoires in COVID-19. Libraries were prepared by immunoSEQ multiplex PCR; TCRdb keeps only in-frame clonotypes and omits some of them. The sample lists 300,000 or so clones, around four fifths occurring once. The sequencing input was peripheral blood. Receptors were obtained from a woman aged 45-65 years with active or convalescent COVID-19.

The V gene is TRBV6-1, the J gene TRBJ1-5, with unresolved D. The CDR3 is made up of 14 amino acids. Germline-derived CDR1 and CDR2 are MNHNS and SASEGT. V lost 2 bases and J 5 bases, leaving 10 bases between the germline ends. The chain's CDR3 is CASSEHPSDQPQHF. DNA for the CDR3: TGTGCCAGCAGTGAACACCCCTCAGATCAGCCCCAGCATTTT.

The chain couples TRBV9 to TRBJ2-3; possible D gene TRBD2, 5 bases. Trimming shortened V by 0 bases and J by 6 bases, and 11 bases separated the two germline ends. CDR1 and CDR2 from the germline V gene are SGDLS and YYNGEE. The CDR3 length is 14 residues. Here the CDR3 reads CASSVATGWDTQYF. As DNA, the CDR3 is TGTGCCAGCAGCGTAGCTACGGGGTGGGATACGCAGTATTTT. The variable domain in full, with the rest retrieved from reference TRBV9 and TRBJ2-3, is DSGVTQTPKHLITATGQRVTLRCSPRSGDLSVYWYQQSLDQGLQFLIQYYNGEERAKGNILERFSAQQFPDLHSELNLSSLELGDSALYFCASSVATGWDTQYFGPGTRLTVL.

The chain has TRBV29-1 and TRBJ2-4, with no clear D. The CDR3 is made up of 13 amino acids. The V end lost 3 bases, the J end lost 3 bases, and 9 bases lay between the germline ends. In germline, CDR1 is SQVTM, CDR2 ANQGSEA. CDR3 in DNA: TGCAGCGTTGACATACAGTACAAAAACATTCAGTACTTC. Protein: CSVDIQYKNIQYF.

This clone was seen a handful of times. V usage is TRBV5-1 and J usage is TRBJ2-3; D is undetermined. From germline, CDR1 is SGHRS and CDR2 YFSETQ. V lost 3 bases and J 7 bases, leaving 12 bases between the germline ends. The CDR3 is made up of 13 amino acids. The CDR3 is CASSSKLEYTQYF. DNA for the CDR3: TGCGCCAGCAGCTCCAAGTTGGAGTATACGCAGTATTTT.